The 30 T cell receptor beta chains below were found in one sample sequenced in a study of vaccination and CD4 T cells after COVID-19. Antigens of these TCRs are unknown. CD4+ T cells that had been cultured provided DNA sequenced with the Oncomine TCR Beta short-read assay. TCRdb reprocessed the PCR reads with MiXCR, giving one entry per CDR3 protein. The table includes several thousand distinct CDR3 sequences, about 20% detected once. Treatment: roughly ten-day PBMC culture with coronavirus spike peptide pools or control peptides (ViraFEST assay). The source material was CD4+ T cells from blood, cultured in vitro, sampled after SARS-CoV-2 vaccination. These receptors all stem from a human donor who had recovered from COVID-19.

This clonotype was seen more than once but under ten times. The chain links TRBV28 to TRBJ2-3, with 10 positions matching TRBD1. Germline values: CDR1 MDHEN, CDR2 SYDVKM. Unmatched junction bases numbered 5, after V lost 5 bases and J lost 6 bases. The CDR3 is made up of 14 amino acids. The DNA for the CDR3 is TGTGCCAGCAGTGTTGGGACAGGGGCGGATACGCAGTATTTT. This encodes CASSVGTGADTQYF.

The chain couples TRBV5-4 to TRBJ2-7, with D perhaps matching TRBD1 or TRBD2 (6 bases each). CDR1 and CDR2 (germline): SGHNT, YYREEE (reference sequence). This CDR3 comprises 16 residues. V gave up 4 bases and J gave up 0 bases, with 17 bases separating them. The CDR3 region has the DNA TGTGCCAGCAGCCTCGGGTTCGGGGGCCTCTCCTACGAGCAGTACTTC. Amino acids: CASSLGFGGLSYEQYF.

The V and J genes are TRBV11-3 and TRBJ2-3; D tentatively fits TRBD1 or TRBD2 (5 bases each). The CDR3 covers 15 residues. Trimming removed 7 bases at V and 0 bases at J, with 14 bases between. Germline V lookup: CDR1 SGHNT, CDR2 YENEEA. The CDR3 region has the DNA TGTGCCAGCAAATCACCGGGACCTAGCACAGATACGCAGTATTTT. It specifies CASKSPGPSTDTQYF.

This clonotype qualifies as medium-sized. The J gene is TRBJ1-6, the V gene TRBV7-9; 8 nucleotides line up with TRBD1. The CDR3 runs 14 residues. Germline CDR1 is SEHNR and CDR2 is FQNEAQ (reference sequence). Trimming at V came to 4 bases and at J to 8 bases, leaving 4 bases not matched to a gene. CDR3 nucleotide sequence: TGTGCCAGCAGCTCCCGGACAGGGTATTCACCCCTCCACTTT. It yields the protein CASSSRTGYSPLHF. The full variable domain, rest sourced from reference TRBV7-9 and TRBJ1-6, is DTGVSQNPRHKITKRGQNVTFRCDPISEHNRLYWYRQTLGQGPEFLTYFQNEAQLEKSRLLSDRFSAERPKGSFSTLEIQRTEQGDSAMYLCASSSRTGYSPLHFGNGTRLTVT.

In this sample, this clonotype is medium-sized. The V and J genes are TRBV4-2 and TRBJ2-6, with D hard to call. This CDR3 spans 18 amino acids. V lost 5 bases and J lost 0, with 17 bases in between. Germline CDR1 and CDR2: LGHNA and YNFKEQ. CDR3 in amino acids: CASSAQRYLSSGANVLTF. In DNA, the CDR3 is TGTGCCAGCAGCGCACAGCGTTATCTCAGCTCTGGGGCCAACGTCCTGACTTTC.

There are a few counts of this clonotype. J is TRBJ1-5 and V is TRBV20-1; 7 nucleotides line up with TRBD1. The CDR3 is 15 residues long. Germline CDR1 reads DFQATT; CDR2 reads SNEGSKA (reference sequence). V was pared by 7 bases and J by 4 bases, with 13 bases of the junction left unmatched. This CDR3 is CSVSRGAGVNQPQHF. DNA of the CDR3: TGCAGTGTCTCCAGGGGGGCAGGGGTGAATCAGCCCCAGCATTTT.

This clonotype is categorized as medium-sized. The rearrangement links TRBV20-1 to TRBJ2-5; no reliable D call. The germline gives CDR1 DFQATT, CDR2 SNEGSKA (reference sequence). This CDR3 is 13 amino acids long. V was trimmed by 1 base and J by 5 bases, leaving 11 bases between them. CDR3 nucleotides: TGCAGTGCTAGAGGGGGTCCCCGGGAGACCCAGTACTTC. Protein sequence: CSARGGPRETQYF.

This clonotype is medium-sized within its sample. The CDR3 spells CASSAYALPNYGYTF. CDR3 in DNA: TGTGCCAGCAGCGCTTACGCCCTTCCTAACTATGGCTACACCTTC. This chain uses TRBV7-9 with TRBJ1-2, with D uncertain. This CDR3 is 15 amino acids long. Trimming left V 5 bases short and J 0 bases short, with 13 bases between. Germline-derived CDR1 and CDR2 are SEHNR and FQNEAQ (reference sequence).

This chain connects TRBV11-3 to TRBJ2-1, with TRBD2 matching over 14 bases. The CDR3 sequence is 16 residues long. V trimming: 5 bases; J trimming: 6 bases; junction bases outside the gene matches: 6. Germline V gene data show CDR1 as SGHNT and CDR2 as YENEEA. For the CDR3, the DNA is TGTGCCAGCAGCCCACGGACTAGCGGGAGGTGCAATGAGCAGTTCTTC. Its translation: CASSPRTSGRCNEQFF.

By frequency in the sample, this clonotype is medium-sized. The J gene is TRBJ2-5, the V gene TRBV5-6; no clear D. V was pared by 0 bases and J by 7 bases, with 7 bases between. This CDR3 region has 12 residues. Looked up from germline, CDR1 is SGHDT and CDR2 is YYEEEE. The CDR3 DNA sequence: TGTGCCAGCAGCTTGGAAACCGGGACCCAGTACTTC. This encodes CASSLETGTQYF.

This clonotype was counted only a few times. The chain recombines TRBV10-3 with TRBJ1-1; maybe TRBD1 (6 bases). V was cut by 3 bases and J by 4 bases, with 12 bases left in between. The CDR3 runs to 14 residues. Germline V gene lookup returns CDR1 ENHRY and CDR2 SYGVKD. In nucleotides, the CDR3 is TGTGCCATCAGTGAACAGGGAGGTGGCACTGAAGCTTTCTTT. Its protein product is CAISEQGGGTEAFF.

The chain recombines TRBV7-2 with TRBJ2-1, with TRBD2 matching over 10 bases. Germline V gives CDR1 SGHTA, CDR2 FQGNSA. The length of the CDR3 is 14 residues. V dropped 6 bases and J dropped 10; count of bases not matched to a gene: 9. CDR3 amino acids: CASRDGLAVPEQFF. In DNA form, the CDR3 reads TGTGCCAGCAGGGACGGACTAGCGGTCCCCGAGCAGTTCTTC.

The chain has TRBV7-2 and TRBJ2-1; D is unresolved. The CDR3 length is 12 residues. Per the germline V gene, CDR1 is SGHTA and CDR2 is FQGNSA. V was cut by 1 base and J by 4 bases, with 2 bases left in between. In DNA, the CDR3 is TGTGCCAGCAGCTTAGGGTACAATGAGCAGTTCTTC. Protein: CASSLGYNEQFF. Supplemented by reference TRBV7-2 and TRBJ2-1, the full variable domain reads GAGVSQSPSNKVTEKGKDVELRCDPISGHTALYWYRQSLGQGLEFLIYFQGNSAPDKSGLPSDRFSAERTGGSVSTLTIQRTQQEDSAVYLCASSLGYNEQFFGPGTRLTVL.

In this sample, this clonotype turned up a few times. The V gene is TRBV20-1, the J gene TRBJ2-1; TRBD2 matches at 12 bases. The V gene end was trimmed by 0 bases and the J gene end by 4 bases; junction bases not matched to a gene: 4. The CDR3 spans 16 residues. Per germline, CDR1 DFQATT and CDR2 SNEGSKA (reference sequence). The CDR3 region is CSARETSGSMYNEQFF. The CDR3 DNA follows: TGCAGTGCTAGAGAGACTAGCGGGAGTATGTACAATGAGCAGTTCTTC.

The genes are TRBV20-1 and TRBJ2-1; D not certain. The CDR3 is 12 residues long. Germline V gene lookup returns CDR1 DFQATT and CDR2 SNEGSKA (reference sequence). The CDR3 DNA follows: TGCAGGACCGGACCCACCTACAATGAGCAGTTCTTC. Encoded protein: CRTGPTYNEQFF.

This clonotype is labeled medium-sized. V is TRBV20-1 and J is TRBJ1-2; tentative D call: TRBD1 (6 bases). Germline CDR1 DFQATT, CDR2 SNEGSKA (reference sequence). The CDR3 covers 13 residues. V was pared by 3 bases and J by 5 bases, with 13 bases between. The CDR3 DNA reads TGCAGTGCTAGTAGCGGGGGCTCGTATGGCTACACCTTC. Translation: CSASSGGSYGYTF.

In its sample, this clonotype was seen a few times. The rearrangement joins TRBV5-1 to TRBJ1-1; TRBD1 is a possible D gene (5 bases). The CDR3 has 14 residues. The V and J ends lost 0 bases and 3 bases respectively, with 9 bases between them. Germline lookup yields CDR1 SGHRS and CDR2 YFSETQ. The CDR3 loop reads CASSLGGADTEAFF. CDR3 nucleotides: TGCGCCAGCAGCTTGGGGGGCGCTGACACTGAAGCTTTCTTT.

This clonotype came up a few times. This chain's CDR3 is CASRFGGGYTEAFF. The CDR3 nucleotides read TGTGCCAGCAGATTTGGGGGAGGTTACACTGAAGCTTTCTTT. V is TRBV28 and J is TRBJ1-1; maybe TRBD1 (5 bases). Trimming pared 6 bases from V and 3 bases from J, leaving 14 bases between. Germline CDR1 and CDR2: MDHEN and SYDVKM. The CDR3 spans 14 residues. The full variable domain, rest sourced from reference TRBV28 and TRBJ1-1, is DVKVTQSSRYLVKRTGEKVFLECVQDMDHENMFWYRQDPGLGLRLIYFSYDVKMKEKGDIPEGYSVSREKKERFSLILESASTNQTSMYLCASRFGGGYTEAFFGQGTRLTVV.

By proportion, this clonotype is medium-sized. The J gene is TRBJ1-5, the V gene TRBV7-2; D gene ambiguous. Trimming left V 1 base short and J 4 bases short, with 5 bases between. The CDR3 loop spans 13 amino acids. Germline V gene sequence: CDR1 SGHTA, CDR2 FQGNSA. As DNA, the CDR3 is TGTGCCAGCAGCTTAGATGGTAATCAGCCCCAGCATTTT. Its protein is CASSLDGNQPQHF.

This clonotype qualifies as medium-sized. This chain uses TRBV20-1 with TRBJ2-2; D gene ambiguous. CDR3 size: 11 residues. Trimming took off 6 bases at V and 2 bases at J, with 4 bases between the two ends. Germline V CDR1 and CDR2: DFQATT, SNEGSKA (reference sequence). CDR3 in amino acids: CSADNTGELFF. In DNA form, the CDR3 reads TGCAGTGCCGACAACACCGGGGAGCTGTTTTTT.

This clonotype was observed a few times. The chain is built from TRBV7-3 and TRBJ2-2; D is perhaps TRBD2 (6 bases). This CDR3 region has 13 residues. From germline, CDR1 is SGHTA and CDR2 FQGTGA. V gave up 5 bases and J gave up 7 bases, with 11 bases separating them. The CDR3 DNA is TGTGCCAGCAGCCCGACTAGTCACGGGGAGCTGTTTTTT. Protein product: CASSPTSHGELFF.

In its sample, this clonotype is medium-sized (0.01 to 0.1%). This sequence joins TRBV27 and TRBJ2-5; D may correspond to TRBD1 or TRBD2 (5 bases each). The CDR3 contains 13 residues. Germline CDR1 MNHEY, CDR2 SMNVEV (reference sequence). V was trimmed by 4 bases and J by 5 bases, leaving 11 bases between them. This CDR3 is CASSSGRRETQYF. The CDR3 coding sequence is TGTGCCAGCAGTTCGGGGCGCCGGGAGACCCAGTACTTC.

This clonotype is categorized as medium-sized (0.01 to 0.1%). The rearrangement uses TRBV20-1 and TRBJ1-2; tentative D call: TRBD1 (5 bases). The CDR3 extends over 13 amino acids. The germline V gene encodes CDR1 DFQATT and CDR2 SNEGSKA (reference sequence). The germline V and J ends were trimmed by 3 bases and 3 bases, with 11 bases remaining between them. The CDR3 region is CSASSGGYYGYTF. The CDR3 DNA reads TGCAGTGCTAGCTCGGGGGGTTACTATGGCTACACCTTC.

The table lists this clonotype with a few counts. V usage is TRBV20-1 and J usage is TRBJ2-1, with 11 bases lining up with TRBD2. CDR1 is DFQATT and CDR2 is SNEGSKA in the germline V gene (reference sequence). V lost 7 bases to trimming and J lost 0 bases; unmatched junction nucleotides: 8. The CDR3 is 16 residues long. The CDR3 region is CSVSGTSGFSYNEQFF. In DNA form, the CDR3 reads TGCAGTGTATCCGGGACTAGCGGTTTCTCCTACAATGAGCAGTTCTTC.

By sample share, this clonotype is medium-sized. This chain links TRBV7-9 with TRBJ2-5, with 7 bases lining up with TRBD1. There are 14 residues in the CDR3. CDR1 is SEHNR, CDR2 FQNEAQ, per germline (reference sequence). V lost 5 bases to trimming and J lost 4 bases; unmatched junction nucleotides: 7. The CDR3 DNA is TGTGCCAGCAGCCCCGGGGCAGGGGGAGAGACCCAGTACTTC. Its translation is CASSPGAGGETQYF.

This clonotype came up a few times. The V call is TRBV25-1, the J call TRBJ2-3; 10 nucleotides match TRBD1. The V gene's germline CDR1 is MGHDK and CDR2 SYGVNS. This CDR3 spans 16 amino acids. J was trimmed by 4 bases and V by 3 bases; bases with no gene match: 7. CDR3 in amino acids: CASSDRGGQGPDTQYF. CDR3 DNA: TGTGCCAGCAGTGATCGGGGGGGACAGGGGCCAGATACGCAGTATTTT.

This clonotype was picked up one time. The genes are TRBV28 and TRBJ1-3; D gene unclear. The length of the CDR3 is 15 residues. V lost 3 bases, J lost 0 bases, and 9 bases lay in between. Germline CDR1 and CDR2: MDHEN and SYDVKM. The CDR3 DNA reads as TGTGCCAGCAGTTTTGGGTTCCCCTCTGGAAACACCATATATTTT. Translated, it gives CASSFGFPSGNTIYF.

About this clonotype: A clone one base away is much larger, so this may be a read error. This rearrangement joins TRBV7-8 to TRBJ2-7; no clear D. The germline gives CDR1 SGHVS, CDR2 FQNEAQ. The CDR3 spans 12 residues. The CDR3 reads CASSLQLYELYF. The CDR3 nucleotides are TGTGCCAGCAGCTTACAGCTCTACGAGCTGTACTTC.

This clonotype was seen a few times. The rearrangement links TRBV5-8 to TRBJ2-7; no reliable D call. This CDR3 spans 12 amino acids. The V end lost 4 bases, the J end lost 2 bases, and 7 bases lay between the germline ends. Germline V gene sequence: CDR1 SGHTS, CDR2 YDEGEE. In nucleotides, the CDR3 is TGTGCCAGCAGCCCCCGGACCTACGAGCAGTACTTC. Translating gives CASSPRTYEQYF.

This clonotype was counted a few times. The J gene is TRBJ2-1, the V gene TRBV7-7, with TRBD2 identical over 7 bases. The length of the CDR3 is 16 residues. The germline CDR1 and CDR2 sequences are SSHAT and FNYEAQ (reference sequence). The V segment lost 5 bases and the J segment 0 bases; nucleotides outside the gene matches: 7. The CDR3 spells CASSGGVGSSYNEQFF. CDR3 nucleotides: TGTGCCAGCAGCGGGGGGGTCGGAAGCTCCTACAATGAGCAGTTCTTC.